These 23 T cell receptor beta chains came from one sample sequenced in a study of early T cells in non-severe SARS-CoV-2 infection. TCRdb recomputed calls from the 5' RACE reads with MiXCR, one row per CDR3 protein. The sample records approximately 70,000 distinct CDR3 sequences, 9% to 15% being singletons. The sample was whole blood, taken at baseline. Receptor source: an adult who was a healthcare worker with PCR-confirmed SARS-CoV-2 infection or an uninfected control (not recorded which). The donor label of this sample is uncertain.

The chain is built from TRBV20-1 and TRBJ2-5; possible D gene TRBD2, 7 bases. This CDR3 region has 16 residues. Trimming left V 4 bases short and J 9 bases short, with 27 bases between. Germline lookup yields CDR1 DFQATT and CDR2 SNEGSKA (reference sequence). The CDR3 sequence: CSATPAGAGPTGAQYF. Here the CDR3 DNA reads TGCAGTGCTACCCCGGCGGGGGCGGGGCCGACCGGGGCCCAGTACTTC.

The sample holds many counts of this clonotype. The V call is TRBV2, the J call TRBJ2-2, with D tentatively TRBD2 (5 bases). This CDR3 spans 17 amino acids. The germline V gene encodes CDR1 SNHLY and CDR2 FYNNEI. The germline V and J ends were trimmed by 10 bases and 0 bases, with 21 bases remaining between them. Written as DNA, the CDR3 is TGTGCCACCTATAGAATGGGAGAGTTTACGAACACCGGGGAGCTGTTTTTT. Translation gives CATYRMGEFTNTGELFF. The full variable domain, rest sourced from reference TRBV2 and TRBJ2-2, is EPEVTQTPSHQVTQMGQEVILRCVPISNHLYFYWYRQILGQKVEFLVSFYNNEISEKSEIFDDQFSVERPDGSNFTLKIRSTKLEDSAMYFCATYRMGEFTNTGELFFGEGSRLTVL.

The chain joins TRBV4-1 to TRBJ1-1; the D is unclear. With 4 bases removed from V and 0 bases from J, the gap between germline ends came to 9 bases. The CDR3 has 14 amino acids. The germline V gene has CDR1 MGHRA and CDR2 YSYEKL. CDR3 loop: CASSREPVNTEAFF. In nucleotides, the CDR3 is TGCGCCAGCAGCCGAGAACCGGTGAACACTGAAGCTTTCTTT.

The CDR3 bases are TGCGCCAGCAGCCAAGATTCCACTACGCGGGGGGCACAAGATACGCAGTATTTT. Amino acids: CASSQDSTTRGAQDTQYF. The gene calls are TRBV4-3 and TRBJ2-3, with 8 nucleotides matching TRBD2. V was pared by 0 bases and J by 5 bases, with 13 bases of the junction left unmatched. The V gene's germline CDR1 is LGHNA and CDR2 YSLEER. This CDR3 is built from 18 residues.

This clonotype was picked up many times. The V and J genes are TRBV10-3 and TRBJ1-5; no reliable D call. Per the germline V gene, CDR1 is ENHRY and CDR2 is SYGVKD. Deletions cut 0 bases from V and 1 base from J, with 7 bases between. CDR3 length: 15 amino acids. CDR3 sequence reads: CAISESGSSNQPQHF. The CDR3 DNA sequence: TGTGCCATCAGTGAGTCGGGGAGCAGCAATCAGCCCCAGCATTTT.

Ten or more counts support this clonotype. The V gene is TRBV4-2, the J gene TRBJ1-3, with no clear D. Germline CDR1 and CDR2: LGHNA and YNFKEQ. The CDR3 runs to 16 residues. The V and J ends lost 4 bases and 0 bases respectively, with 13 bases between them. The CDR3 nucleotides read TGTGCCAGCAGCCGCGACATCGGGTCCTCTGGAAACACCATATATTTT. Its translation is CASSRDIGSSGNTIYF.

CDR3 DNA: TGTGCCAGCAGCTTTTACCAAACAGGGAATGTTGGCTACACCTTC. The encoded protein is CASSFYQTGNVGYTF. The V call is TRBV7-2, the J call TRBJ1-2; weak D call: TRBD1 (6 bases). The CDR3 is 15 residues long. V shed 3 bases and J shed 7 bases, with 18 bases lying between them. The germline V gene encodes CDR1 SGHTA and CDR2 FQGNSA. Filled out from reference TRBV7-2 and TRBJ1-2, the complete variable domain reads GAGVSQSPSNKVTEKGKDVELRCDPISGHTALYWYRQSLGQGLEFLIYFQGNSAPDKSGLPSDRFSAERTGGSVSTLTIQRTQQEDSAVYLCASSFYQTGNVGYTFGSGTRLTVV.

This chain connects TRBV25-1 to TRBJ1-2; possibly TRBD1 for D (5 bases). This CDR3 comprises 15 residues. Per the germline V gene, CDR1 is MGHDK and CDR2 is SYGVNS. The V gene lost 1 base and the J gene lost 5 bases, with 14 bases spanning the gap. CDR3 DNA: TGTGCCAGCAGTGAATGTGAAGGGGTAGGGTATGGCTACACCTTC. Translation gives CASSECEGVGYGYTF.

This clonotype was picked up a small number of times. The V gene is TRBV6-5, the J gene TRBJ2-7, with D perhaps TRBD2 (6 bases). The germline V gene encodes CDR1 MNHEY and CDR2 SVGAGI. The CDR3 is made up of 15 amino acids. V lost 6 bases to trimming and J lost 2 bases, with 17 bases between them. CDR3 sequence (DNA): TGTGCCAGCAGATCCTCCGGGGTAGCGGCCTACGAGCAGTACTTC. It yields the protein CASRSSGVAAYEQYF.

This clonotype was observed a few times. DNA of the CDR3: TGCGCCAGCAGCTTGGGGGACGTCATCACTGAAGCTTTCTTT. It is translated as CASSLGDVITEAFF. The chain couples TRBV5-1 to TRBJ1-1, with D tentatively TRBD1 (5 bases). The V end was cut by 0 bases, the J end by 4 bases, with 10 bases between. The CDR3 runs to 14 residues. CDR1 is SGHRS, CDR2 YFSETQ, per germline.

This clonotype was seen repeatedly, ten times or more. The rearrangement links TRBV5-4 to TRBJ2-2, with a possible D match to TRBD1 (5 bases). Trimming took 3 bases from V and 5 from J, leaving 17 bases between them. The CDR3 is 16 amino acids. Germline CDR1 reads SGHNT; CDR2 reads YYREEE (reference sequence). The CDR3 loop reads CASSSWQGHRTGELFF. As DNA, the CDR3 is TGTGCCAGCAGCTCCTGGCAGGGCCACAGGACCGGGGAGCTGTTTTTT.

The CDR3 protein is CASSLRLGTEAFF. In nucleotides, the CDR3 is TGTGCCAGCAGCTTAAGGTTGGGCACTGAAGCTTTCTTT. The chain combines TRBV7-3 with TRBJ1-1; D remains unclear. Germline V gene lookup returns CDR1 SGHTA and CDR2 FQGTGA. CDR3 length: 13 amino acids. Trimming shortened V by 1 base and J by 4 bases, and 7 bases separated the two germline ends.

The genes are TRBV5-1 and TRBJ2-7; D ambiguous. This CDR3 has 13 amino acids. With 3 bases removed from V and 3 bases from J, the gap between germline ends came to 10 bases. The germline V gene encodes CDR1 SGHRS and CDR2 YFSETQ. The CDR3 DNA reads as TGCGCCAGCAGCTCATTTACAGACTACGAGCAGTACTTC. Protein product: CASSSFTDYEQYF.

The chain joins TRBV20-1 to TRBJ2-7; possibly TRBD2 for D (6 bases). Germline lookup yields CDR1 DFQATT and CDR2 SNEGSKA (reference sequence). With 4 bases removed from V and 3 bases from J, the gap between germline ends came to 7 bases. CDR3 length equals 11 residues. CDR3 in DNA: TGCAGTGCTACGCGGGACTACGAGCAGTACTTC. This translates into CSATRDYEQYF.

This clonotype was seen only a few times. CDR3 amino acids: CASSQPRTLAGGLNEQFF. The CDR3 nucleotides are TGCGCCAGCAGCCAACCGCGGACTCTAGCGGGGGGCTTAAATGAGCAGTTCTTC. V and J are TRBV4-1 and TRBJ2-1; 11 positions match TRBD2. V dropped 2 bases and J dropped 7; count of bases not matched to a gene: 13. The CDR3 is made up of 18 amino acids. In germline, CDR1 is MGHRA, CDR2 YSYEKL.

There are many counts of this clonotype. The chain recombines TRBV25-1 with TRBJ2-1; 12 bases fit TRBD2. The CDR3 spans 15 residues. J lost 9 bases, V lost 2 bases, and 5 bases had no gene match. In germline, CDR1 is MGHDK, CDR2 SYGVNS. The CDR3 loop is CASSEAGLAGGEQFF. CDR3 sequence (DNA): TGTGCCAGCAGTGAAGCGGGACTAGCGGGCGGTGAGCAGTTCTTC.

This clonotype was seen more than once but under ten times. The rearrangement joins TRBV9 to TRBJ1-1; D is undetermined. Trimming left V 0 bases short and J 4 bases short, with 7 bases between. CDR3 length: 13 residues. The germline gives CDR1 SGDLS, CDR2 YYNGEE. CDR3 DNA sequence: TGTGCCAGCAGCGTAGGGGCAGCCACTGAAGCTTTCTTT. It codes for CASSVGAATEAFF.

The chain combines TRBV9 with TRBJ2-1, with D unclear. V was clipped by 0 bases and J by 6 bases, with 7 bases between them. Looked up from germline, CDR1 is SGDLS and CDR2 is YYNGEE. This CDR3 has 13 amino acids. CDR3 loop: CASSVGLFNEQFF. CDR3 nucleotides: TGTGCCAGCAGCGTAGGACTTTTCAATGAGCAGTTCTTC. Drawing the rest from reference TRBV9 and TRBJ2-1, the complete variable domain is DSGVTQTPKHLITATGQRVTLRCSPRSGDLSVYWYQQSLDQGLQFLIQYYNGEERAKGNILERFSAQQFPDLHSELNLSSLELGDSALYFCASSVGLFNEQFFGPGTRLTVL.

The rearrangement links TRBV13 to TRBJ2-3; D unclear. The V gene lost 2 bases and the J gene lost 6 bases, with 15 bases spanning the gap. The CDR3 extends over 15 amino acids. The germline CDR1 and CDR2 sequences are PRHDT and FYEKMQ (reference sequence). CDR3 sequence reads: CASSLPPSLTDTQYF. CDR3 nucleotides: TGTGCCAGCAGCTTACCGCCCAGTCTTACGGATACGCAGTATTTT.

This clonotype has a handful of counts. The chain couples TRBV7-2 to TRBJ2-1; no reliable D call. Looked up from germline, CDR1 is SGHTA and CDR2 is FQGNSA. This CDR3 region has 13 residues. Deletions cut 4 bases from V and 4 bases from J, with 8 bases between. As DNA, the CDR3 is TGTGCCAGCAGCTCCCCGCGTTACAATGAGCAGTTCTTC. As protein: CASSSPRYNEQFF.

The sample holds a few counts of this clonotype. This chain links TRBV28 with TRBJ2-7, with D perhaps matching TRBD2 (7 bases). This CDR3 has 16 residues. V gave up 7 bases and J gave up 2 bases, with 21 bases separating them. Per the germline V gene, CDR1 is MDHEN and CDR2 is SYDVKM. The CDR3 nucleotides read TGTGCCAGCAACCCCCCCGAAGGGAGGGGGACCTACGAGCAGTACTTC. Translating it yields CASNPPEGRGTYEQYF. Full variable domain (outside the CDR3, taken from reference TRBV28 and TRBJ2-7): DVKVTQSSRYLVKRTGEKVFLECVQDMDHENMFWYRQDPGLGLRLIYFSYDVKMKEKGDIPEGYSVSREKKERFSLILESASTNQTSMYLCASNPPEGRGTYEQYFGPGTRLTVT.

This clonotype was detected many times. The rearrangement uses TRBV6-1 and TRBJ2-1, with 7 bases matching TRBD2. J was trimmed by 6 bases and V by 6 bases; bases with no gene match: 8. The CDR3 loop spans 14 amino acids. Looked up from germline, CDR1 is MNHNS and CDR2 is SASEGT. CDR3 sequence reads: CASRVAGRFNEQFF. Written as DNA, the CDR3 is TGTGCCAGCAGAGTAGCGGGTAGGTTCAATGAGCAGTTCTTC.

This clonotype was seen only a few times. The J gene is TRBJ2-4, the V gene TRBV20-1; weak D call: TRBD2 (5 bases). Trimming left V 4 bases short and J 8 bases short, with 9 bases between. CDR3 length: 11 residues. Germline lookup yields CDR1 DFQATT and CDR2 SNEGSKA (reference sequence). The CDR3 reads CSAILGDIQYF. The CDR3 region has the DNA TGCAGTGCTATTCTCGGGGACATTCAGTACTTC.